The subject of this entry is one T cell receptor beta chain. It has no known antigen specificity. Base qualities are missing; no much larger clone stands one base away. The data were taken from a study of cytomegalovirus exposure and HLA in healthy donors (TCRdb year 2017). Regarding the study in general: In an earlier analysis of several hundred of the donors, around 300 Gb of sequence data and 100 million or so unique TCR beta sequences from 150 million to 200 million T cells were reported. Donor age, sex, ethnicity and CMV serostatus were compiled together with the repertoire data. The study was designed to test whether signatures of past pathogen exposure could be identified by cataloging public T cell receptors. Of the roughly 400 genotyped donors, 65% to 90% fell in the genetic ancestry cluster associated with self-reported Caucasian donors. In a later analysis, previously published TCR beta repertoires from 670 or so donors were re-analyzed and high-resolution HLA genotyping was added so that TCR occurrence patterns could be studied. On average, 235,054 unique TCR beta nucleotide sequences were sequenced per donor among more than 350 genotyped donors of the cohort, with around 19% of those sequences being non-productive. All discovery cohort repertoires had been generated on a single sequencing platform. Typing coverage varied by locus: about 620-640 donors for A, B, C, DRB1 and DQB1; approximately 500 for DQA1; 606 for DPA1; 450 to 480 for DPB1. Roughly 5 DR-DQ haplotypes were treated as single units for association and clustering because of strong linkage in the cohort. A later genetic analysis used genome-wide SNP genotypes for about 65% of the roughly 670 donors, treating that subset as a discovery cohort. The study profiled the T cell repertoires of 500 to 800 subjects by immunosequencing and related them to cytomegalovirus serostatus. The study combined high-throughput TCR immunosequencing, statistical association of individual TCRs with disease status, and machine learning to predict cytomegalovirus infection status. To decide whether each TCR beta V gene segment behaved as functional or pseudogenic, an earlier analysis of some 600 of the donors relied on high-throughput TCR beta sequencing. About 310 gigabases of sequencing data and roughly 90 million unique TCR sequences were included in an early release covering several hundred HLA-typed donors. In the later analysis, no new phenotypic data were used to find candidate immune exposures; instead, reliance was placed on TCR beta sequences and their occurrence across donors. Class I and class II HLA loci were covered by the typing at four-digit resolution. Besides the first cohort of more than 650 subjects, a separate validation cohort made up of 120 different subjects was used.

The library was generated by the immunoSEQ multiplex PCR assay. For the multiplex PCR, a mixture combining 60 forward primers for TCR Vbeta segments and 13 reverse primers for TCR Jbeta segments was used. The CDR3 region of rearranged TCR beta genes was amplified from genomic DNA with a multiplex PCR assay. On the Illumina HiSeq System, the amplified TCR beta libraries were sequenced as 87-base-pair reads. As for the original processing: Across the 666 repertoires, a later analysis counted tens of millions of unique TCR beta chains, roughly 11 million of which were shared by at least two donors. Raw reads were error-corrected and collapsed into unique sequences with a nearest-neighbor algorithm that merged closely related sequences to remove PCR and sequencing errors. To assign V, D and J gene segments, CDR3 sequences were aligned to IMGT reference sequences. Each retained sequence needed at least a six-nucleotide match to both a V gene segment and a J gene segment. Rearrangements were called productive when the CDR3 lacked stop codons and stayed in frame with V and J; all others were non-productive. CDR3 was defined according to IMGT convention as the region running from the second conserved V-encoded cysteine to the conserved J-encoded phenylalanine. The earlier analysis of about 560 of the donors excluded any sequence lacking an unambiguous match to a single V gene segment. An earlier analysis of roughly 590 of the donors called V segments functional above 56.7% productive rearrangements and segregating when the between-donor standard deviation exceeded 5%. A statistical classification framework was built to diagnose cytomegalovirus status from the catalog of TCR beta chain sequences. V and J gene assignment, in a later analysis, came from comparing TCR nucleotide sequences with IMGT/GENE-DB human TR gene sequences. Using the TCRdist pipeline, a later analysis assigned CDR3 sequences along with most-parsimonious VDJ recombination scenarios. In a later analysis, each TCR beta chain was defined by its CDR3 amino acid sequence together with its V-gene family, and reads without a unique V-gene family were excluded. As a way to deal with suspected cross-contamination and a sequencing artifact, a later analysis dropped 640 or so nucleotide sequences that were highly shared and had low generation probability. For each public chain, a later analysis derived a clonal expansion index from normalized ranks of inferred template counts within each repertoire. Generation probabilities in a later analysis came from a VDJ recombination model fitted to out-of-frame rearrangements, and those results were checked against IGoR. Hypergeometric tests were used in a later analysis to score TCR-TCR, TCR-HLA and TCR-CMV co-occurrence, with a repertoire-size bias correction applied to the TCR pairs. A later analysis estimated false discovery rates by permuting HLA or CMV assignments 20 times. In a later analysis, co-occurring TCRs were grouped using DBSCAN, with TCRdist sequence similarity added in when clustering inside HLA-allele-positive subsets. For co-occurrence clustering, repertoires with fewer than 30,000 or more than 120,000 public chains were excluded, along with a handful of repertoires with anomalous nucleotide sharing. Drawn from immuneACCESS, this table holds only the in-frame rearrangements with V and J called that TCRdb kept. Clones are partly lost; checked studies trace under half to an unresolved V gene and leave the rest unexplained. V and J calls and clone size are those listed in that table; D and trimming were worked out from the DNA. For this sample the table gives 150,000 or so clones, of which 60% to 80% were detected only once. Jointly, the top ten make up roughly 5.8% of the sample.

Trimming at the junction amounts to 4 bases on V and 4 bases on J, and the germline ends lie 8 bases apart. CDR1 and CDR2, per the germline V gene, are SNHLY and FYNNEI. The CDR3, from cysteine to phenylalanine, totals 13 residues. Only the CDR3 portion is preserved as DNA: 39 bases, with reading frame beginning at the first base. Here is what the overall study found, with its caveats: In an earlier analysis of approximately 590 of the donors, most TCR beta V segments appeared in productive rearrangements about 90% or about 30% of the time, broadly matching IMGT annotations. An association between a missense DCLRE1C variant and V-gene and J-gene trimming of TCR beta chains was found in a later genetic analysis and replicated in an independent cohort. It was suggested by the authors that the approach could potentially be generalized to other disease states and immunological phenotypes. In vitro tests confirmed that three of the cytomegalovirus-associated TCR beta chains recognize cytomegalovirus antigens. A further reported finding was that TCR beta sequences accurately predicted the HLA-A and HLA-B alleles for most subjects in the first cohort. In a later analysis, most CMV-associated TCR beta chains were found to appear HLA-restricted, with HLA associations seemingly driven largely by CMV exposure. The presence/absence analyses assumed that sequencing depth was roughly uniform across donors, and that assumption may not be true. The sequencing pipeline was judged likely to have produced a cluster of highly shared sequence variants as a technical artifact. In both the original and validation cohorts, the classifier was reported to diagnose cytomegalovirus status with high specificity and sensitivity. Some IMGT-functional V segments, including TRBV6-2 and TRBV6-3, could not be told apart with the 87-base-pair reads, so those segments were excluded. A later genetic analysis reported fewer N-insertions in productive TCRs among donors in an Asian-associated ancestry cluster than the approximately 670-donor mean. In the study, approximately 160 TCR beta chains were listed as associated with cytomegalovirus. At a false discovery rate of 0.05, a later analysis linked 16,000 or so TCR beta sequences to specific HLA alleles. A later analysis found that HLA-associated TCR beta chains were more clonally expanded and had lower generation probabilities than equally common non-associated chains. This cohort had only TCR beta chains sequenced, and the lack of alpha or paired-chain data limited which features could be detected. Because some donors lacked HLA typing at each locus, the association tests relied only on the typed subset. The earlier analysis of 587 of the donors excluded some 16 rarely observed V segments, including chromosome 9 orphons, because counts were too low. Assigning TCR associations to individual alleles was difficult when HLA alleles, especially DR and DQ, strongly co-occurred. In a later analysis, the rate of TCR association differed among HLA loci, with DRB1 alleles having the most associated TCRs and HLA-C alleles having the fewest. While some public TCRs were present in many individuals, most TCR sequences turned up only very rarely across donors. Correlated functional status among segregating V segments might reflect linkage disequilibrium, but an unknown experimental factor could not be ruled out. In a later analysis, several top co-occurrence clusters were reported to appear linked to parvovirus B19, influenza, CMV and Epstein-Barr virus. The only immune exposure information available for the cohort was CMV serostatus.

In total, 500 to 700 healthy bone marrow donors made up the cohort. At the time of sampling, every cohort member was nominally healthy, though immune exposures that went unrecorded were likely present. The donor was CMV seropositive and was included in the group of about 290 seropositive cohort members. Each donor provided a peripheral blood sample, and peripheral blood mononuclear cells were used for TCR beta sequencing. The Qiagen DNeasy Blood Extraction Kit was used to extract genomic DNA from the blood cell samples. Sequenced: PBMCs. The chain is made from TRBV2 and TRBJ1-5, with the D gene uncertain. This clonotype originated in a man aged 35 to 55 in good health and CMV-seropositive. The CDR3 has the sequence CASSGGLNQPQHF. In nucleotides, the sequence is TGTGCCAGCAGTGGAGGGTTGAATCAGCCCCAGCATTTT.